What follows describes a single TCR beta chain. Its antigen is currently unknown. The data are from a study of CD8+CD57+ T cells in acquired aplastic anemia. The study, taken as a whole, reports: Roughly 30 CD8+ CDR3 sequences occurred in both the patients and the controls.

The template used for profiling TCR beta VDJ and CDR3 was genomic DNA. TCRdb re-derived calls from the reads in MiXCR, one entry per CDR3 protein. The sample lists some 150,000 distinct CDR3 sequences, 71% occurring once. Patients picked for sequencing had shown CD8+CD57+ cell expansion detected by flow cytometry. Prior therapy had not been administered to any patient at the time of blood sampling. The V segment lost 5 bases and the J segment 5 bases; nucleotides outside the gene matches: 8. There are 14 residues in the CDR3. CDR1 KGHDR and CDR2 SFDVKD come from the germline V gene. The chain couples TRBV24-1 to TRBJ2-7; 7 bases map to TRBD2. Sequencing was performed on sorted CD4+, CD8+, or CD8+CD57+ T cells (not recorded which) from PBMCs. The source is a human donor with aplastic anemia. The CDR3 sequence is CATSAPGGADEQYF. The CDR3 DNA is TGTGCCACCAGTGCCCCGGGGGGTGCCGACGAGCAGTACTTC.